This TCR beta chain was observed in a study of T cells after yellow fever vaccination. TCRdb passed the 5' RACE reads through MiXCR, listing each CDR3 protein once. Of about 510,000 distinct CDR3 sequences listed, about a fifth were seen once; the top ten hold 16%. The clonotype originates from a man aged 18 to 29 who received the YFV17D yellow fever vaccine. Sequences were derived from PBMCs, sampled about 21 days after the first yellow fever vaccination.

The CDR3 DNA reads as TGCAGCGTTGCAAGGGACTTGTGGACTGAAGCTTTCTTT. This codes for CSVARDLWTEAFF. J is TRBJ1-1 and V is TRBV29-1, with D perhaps matching TRBD1 (5 bases). CDR3 size: 13 residues. The V end was cut by 4 bases, the J end by 5 bases, with 14 bases between. Germline-derived CDR1 and CDR2 are SQVTM and ANQGSEA.